Below, 29 T cell receptor beta chains from the same sample are listed, as sequenced in a study of cytomegalovirus exposure and HLA in healthy donors. The PCR employed 60 Vbeta primers together with 13 Jbeta primers. Profiling relied on immunoSEQ multiplex PCR, and the TCRdb table lists in-frame clones only, not all of them. Found here are approximately 200,000 clones, 65% to 90% of them singletons; the top ten hold approximately 1.5%. Sample: PBMCs. These receptors all stem from a girl aged 10-17 years in good health and CMV-seronegative.

A single count supports this clone. This chain links TRBV6-5 with TRBJ2-7; D possibly corresponds to TRBD2 (6 bases). The CDR3 loop spans 15 amino acids. From germline, CDR1 is MNHEY and CDR2 SVGAGI. Trimming removed 6 bases at V and 0 bases at J, with 15 bases between. For the CDR3, the DNA is TGTGCCAGCAGCATCACGGGGGTGCTCTCCTACGAGCAGTACTTC. Translating gives CASSITGVLSYEQYF.

The rearrangement joins TRBV29-1 to TRBJ1-6, with 9 bases aligning to TRBD1. V shed 6 bases and J 7 bases; nucleotides not matched to a gene: 7. Germline CDR1 SQVTM, CDR2 ANQGSEA. There are 14 residues in the CDR3. The CDR3 coding sequence is TGCAGCGTGAGTGTGGGACAGGGAAATTCACCCCTCCACTTT. It translates to CSVSVGQGNSPLHF.

V and J are TRBV30 and TRBJ2-5; 8 bases match TRBD1. This CDR3 region has 14 residues. Looked up from germline, CDR1 is GTSNPN and CDR2 is SVGIG (reference sequence). V shed 1 base and J 5 bases; nucleotides not matched to a gene: 6. The DNA of the CDR3 is TGTGCCTGGAGTGGGACAGGGAGTTTGGAGACCCAGTACTTC. This sequence encodes CAWSGTGSLETQYF. The full variable domain, completed using reference TRBV30 and TRBJ2-5, is SQTIHQWPATLVQPVGSPLSLECTVEGTSNPNLYWYRQAAGRGLQLLFYSVGIGQISSEVPQNLSASRPQDRQFILSSKKLLLSDSGFYLCAWSGTGSLETQYFGPGTRLLVL.

This chain uses TRBV18 with TRBJ2-4; TRBD1 might be the D (5 bases). The CDR3 totals 15 residues. Trimming took off 6 bases at V and 2 bases at J, with 14 bases between the two ends. Germline loops: CDR1 KGHSH, CDR2 LQKENI. CDR3 protein: CASSPSGNSKNIQYF. Here the CDR3 DNA reads TGTGCCAGCTCGCCGTCAGGGAACTCCAAAAACATTCAGTACTTC.

The V gene is TRBV4-3, the J gene TRBJ1-1; D is unresolved. Germline values: CDR1 LGHNA, CDR2 YSLEER. The CDR3 covers 13 residues. V lost 7 bases to trimming and J lost 1 base, with 10 bases between them. The CDR3 sequence: CASTSNTNTEAFF. Here the CDR3 DNA reads TGCGCCAGCACATCCAACACGAACACTGAAGCTTTCTTT.

V and J are TRBV19 and TRBJ2-3; a weak D match, TRBD1 (5 bases). The CDR3 length is 14 residues. Germline V lookup: CDR1 LNHDA, CDR2 SQIVND (reference sequence). V lost 4 bases, J lost 3 bases, and 11 bases lay in between. The chain's CDR3 is CASSTRTRTDTQYF. The CDR3 nucleotides are TGTGCCAGTAGTACTCGGACAAGAACAGATACGCAGTATTTT. The whole variable domain, remainder taken from reference TRBV19 and TRBJ2-3, is DGGITQSPKYLFRKEGQNVTLSCEQNLNHDAMYWYRQDPGQGLRLIYYSQIVNDFQKGDIAEGYSVSREKKESFPLTVTSAQKNPTAFYLCASSTRTRTDTQYFGPGTRLTVL.

This clone has only one observation. The rearrangement uses TRBV5-6 and TRBJ2-2; D uncertain. Per germline, CDR1 SGHDT and CDR2 YYEEEE. V was trimmed by 0 bases and J by 6 bases, leaving 6 bases between them. This CDR3 spans 13 amino acids. CDR3 DNA sequence: TGTGCCAGCAGCTTGGGCAGGTCCGGGGAGCTGTTTTTT. Its protein is CASSLGRSGELFF.

There are a few counts of this clone. The rearrangement uses TRBV9 and TRBJ2-6; no firm D call. The CDR3 spans 13 residues. The V end lost 1 base, the J end lost 10 bases, and 9 bases lay between the germline ends. CDR1 SGDLS and CDR2 YYNGEE come from the germline V gene. In DNA, the CDR3 is TGTGCCAGCAGCGTATCTACCGATAACGTCCTGACTTTC. Amino acid sequence: CASSVSTDNVLTF.

The rearrangement links TRBV7-2 to TRBJ1-3; TRBD1 aligns across 7 bases. Germline CDR1 and CDR2: SGHTA and FQGNSA. The CDR3 consists of 14 residues. The J segment lost 5 bases and the V segment lost 4 bases, leaving 5 bases of the junction unmatched. The CDR3 is CASSSRQGRNTIYF. CDR3 coding DNA: TGTGCCAGCAGCTCCCGACAGGGAAGAAACACCATATATTTT.

A single count supports this clone. This chain uses TRBV13 with TRBJ1-1, with D possibly TRBD1 on 6 matching bases. Germline CDR1 is PRHDT and CDR2 is FYEKMQ (reference sequence). The V and J ends lost 4 bases and 7 bases respectively, with 10 bases between them. The CDR3 consists of 12 residues. This CDR3 reads CASSSRGGEAFF. Written as DNA, the CDR3 is TGTGCCAGCAGCTCTAGAGGGGGTGAAGCTTTCTTT. The full variable domain, with the rest looked up from reference TRBV13 and TRBJ1-1, is AAGVIQSPRHLIKEKRETATLKCYPIPRHDTVYWYQQGPGQDPQFLISFYEKMQSDKGSIPDRFSAQQFSDYHSELNMSSLELGDSALYFCASSSRGGEAFFGQGTRLTVV.

This chain links TRBV9 with TRBJ1-3; D gene unclear. The CDR3 is 16 residues long. The V end lost 4 bases, the J end lost 1 base, and 15 bases lay between the germline ends. CDR1 is SGDLS and CDR2 is YYNGEE in the germline V gene. The CDR3 loop is CASSPGGGKSGNTIYF. The DNA of the CDR3 is TGTGCCAGCAGCCCAGGCGGAGGAAAATCTGGAAACACCATATATTTT.

For the CDR3, the DNA is TGTGCCAGCAGCGACTCAGGACAGGGAAGGAATGGCTACACCTTC. Residues: CASSDSGQGRNGYTF. This chain links TRBV7-9 with TRBJ1-2; TRBD1 agrees at 8 bases. Looked up from germline, CDR1 is SEHNR and CDR2 is FQNEAQ (reference sequence). Germline trimming cut 5 bases from V and 6 bases from J; bases unmatched to any gene: 11. This CDR3 has 15 residues.

This chain uses TRBV9 with TRBJ2-1, with 11 bases fitting TRBD2. In germline, CDR1 is SGDLS, CDR2 YYNGEE. Unmatched junction bases numbered 7, after V lost 0 bases and J lost 8 bases. The CDR3 totals 16 residues. CDR3 protein: CASSVEGTSGFDEQFF. CDR3 bases: TGTGCCAGCAGCGTAGAAGGGACTAGCGGTTTCGATGAGCAGTTCTTC. Complete variable domain (other parts from reference TRBV9 and TRBJ2-1): DSGVTQTPKHLITATGQRVTLRCSPRSGDLSVYWYQQSLDQGLQFLIQYYNGEERAKGNILERFSAQQFPDLHSELNLSSLELGDSALYFCASSVEGTSGFDEQFFGPGTRLTVL.

The chain employs TRBV19 and TRBJ1-1, with 7 bases matching TRBD1. The germline CDR1 and CDR2 sequences are LNHDA and SQIVND (reference sequence). CDR3 length: 15 residues. The ends lost 5 bases at V and 0 bases at J; junction bases unmatched: 6. Here the CDR3 DNA reads TGTGCCAGTAGTCTCCGACAGGGATTGAACACTGAAGCTTTCTTT. Translating it yields CASSLRQGLNTEAFF.

The chain has TRBV28 and TRBJ2-7, with D tentatively TRBD2 (5 bases). Trimming pared 7 bases from V and 2 bases from J, leaving 21 bases between. Germline assignment: CDR1 MDHEN and CDR2 SYDVKM. The CDR3 is 16 residues long. The chain's CDR3 is CASTIGESRAAYEQYF. CDR3 in DNA: TGTGCCAGCACCATTGGGGAGTCGAGGGCCGCCTACGAGCAGTACTTC.

The V call is TRBV25-1, the J call TRBJ1-1, with D unclear. CDR3 size: 14 residues. From germline, CDR1 is MGHDK and CDR2 SYGVNS. The V end lost 7 bases, the J end lost 6 bases, and 18 bases lay between the germline ends. The CDR3 loop is CASTEIGLGAEAFF. The CDR3 DNA reads as TGTGCCAGCACCGAAATAGGACTCGGGGCTGAAGCTTTCTTT.

The chain has TRBV15 and TRBJ1-1; 7 nucleotides match TRBD1. CDR3 size: 15 residues. Germline V gene lookup returns CDR1 LNHNV and CDR2 YYDKDF (reference sequence). After removal of 1 base from V and 3 bases from J, the junction contained 5 bases not matched to a gene. In DNA form, the CDR3 reads TGTGCCACCAGCAGAGTTGACAGGGAGTACACTGAAGCTTTCTTT. Amino acid sequence: CATSRVDREYTEAFF.

CDR3 in amino acids: CASSPQGAVGELFF. The DNA of the CDR3 is TGTGCCAGCAGTCCACAGGGGGCTGTCGGGGAGCTGTTTTTT. The chain links TRBV7-7 to TRBJ2-2; the match to TRBD1 covers 9 bases. Trimming removed 6 bases from V and 7 bases from J; junction bases left unmatched: 6. This CDR3 has 14 amino acids. Germline lookup yields CDR1 SSHAT and CDR2 FNYEAQ (reference sequence). Supplemented by reference TRBV7-7 and TRBJ2-2, the full variable domain reads GAGVSQSPRYKVTKRGQDVTLRCDPISSHATLYWYQQALGQGPEFLTYFNYEAQPDKSGLPSDRFSAERPEGSISTLTIQRTEQRDSAMYRCASSPQGAVGELFFGEGSRLTVL.

The chain has TRBV9 and TRBJ2-5, with 10 nucleotides matching TRBD2. Trimming removed 0 bases from V and 1 base from J; junction bases left unmatched: 3. CDR3 length: 16 amino acids. Germline V CDR1 and CDR2: SGDLS, YYNGEE. CDR3 loop: CASSVGASGGQETQYF. CDR3 nucleotide sequence: TGTGCCAGCAGCGTAGGGGCTAGCGGGGGCCAAGAGACCCAGTACTTC. The whole variable domain, filled in from reference TRBV9 and TRBJ2-5, reads DSGVTQTPKHLITATGQRVTLRCSPRSGDLSVYWYQQSLDQGLQFLIQYYNGEERAKGNILERFSAQQFPDLHSELNLSSLELGDSALYFCASSVGASGGQETQYFGPGTRLLVL.

The chain has TRBV2 and TRBJ2-3, with D unresolved. Trimming removed 7 bases at V and 0 bases at J, with 20 bases between. CDR1 SNHLY and CDR2 FYNNEI come from the germline V gene. This CDR3 contains 17 residues. CDR3 loop: CASKAPRSGASTDTQYF. The CDR3 DNA sequence: TGTGCCAGCAAGGCCCCAAGGTCGGGTGCTAGCACAGATACGCAGTATTTT.

In this sample, this clone turned up once. The chain uses TRBV7-9 and TRBJ2-3; no clear D gene. Trimming stripped 3 bases from V and 1 base from J, with 5 bases between. There are 13 residues in the CDR3. Per the germline V gene, CDR1 is SEHNR and CDR2 is FQNEAQ (reference sequence). For the CDR3, the DNA is TGTGCCAGCAGCTTCCGAGGCACAGATACGCAGTATTTT. It codes for CASSFRGTDTQYF.

The table lists this clone with a few counts. V is TRBV5-1 and J is TRBJ1-1; D remains unclear. The CDR3 spans 14 residues. Germline V CDR1 and CDR2: SGHRS, YFSETQ. Trimming stripped 9 bases from V and 1 base from J, with 16 bases between. CDR3 loop: CATRMNQENTEAFF. The CDR3 bases are TGCGCCACCCGGATGAATCAGGAGAACACTGAAGCTTTCTTT.

This clone was recorded once. The chain uses TRBV2 and TRBJ2-7, with TRBD2 matching over 8 bases. Germline V gives CDR1 SNHLY, CDR2 FYNNEI. The CDR3 is 14 residues long. Losses at the gene ends were 8 bases for V and 3 bases for J; bases not matched to a gene: 9. Written as DNA, the CDR3 is TGTGCCAGCGGGGTAAGCGGGGGAGTCTACGAGCAGTACTTC. As protein: CASGVSGGVYEQYF.

V and J are TRBV6-5 and TRBJ1-5, with D maybe TRBD1 (5 bases). The germline V gene encodes CDR1 MNHEY and CDR2 SVGAGI. The CDR3 consists of 12 residues. Trimming took off 2 bases at V and 9 bases at J, with 8 bases between the two ends. CDR3 sequence (DNA): TGTGCCAGCAGTTACCCCGGGGGGCCCCAGCATTTT. Amino acid sequence: CASSYPGGPQHF.

V and J are TRBV29-1 and TRBJ1-2; D call uncertain. V was shortened by 5 bases and J by 8 bases, with 15 bases between the two germline ends. Looked up from germline, CDR1 is SQVTM and CDR2 is ANQGSEA. The CDR3 loop spans 12 amino acids. CDR3 in DNA: TGCAGCGTTCGGTTACGTGGGGAGGGCTACACCTTC. Translation: CSVRLRGEGYTF.

J is TRBJ1-3 and V is TRBV29-1; D remains ambiguous. The CDR3 runs 14 residues. The germline V gene encodes CDR1 SQVTM and CDR2 ANQGSEA. The V gene lost 4 bases and the J gene lost 0 bases, with 10 bases spanning the gap. The CDR3 DNA follows: TGCAGCGTTGGTTTCGGTTACTCTGGAAACACCATATATTTT. Protein sequence: CSVGFGYSGNTIYF.

The chain recombines TRBV30 with TRBJ2-3; 7 nucleotides line up with TRBD2. The CDR3 contains 14 residues. The germline CDR1 and CDR2 sequences are GTSNPN and SVGIG (reference sequence). J was trimmed by 2 bases and V by 5 bases; bases with no gene match: 7. The CDR3: CAWGGGLNTDTQYF. DNA for the CDR3: TGTGCCTGGGGGGGAGGGCTGAACACAGATACGCAGTATTTT.

The genes are TRBV5-1 and TRBJ2-5, with 7 nucleotides matching TRBD1. The J segment lost 4 bases and the V segment lost 1 base, leaving 1 base of the junction unmatched. Germline V gene data show CDR1 as SGHRS and CDR2 as YFSETQ. The CDR3 is made up of 13 amino acids. Here the CDR3 reads CASSLPGGETQYF. DNA of the CDR3: TGCGCCAGCAGCTTGCCAGGGGGAGAGACCCAGTACTTC.

The V gene is TRBV5-8, the J gene TRBJ1-3; a possible D gene is TRBD1 (6 bases). The germline CDR1 and CDR2 sequences are SGHTS and YDEGEE. The CDR3 contains 16 residues. Trimming left V 3 bases short and J 0 bases short, with 13 bases between. CDR3 residues: CASSWAGGLSGNTIYF. The CDR3 nucleotides read TGTGCCAGCAGCTGGGCGGGGGGGCTCTCTGGAAACACCATATATTTT.